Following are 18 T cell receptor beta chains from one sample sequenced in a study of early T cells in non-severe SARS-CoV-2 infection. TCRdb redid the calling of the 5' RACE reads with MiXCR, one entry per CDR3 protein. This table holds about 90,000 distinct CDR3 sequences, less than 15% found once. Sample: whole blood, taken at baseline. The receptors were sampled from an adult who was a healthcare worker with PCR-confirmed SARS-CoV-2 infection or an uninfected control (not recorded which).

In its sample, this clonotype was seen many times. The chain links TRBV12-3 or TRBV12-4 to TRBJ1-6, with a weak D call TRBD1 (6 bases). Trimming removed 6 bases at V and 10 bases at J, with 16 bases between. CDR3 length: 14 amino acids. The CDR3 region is CASSVQGPWSPLHF. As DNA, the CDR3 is TGTGCCAGCAGCGTACAGGGACCTTGGTCACCCCTCCACTTT.

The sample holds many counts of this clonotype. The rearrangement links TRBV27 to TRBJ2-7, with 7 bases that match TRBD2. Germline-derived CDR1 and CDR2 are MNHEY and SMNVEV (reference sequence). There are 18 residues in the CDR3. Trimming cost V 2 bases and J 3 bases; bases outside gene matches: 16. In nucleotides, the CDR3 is TGTGCCAGCAGTTTAGCCCCCCCCGGGGGGACGGGAATCTACGAGCAGTACTTC. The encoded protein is CASSLAPPGGTGIYEQYF.

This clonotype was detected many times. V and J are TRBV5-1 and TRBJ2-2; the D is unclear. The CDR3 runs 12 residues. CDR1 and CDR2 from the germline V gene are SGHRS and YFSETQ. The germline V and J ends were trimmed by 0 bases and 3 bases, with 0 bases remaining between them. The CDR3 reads CASSLDTGELFF. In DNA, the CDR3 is TGCGCCAGCAGCTTGGACACCGGGGAGCTGTTTTTT.

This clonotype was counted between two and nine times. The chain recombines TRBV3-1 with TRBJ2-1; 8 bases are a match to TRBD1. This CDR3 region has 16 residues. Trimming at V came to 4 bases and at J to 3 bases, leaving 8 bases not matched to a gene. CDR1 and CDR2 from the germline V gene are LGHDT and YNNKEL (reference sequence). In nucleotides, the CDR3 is TGTGCCAGCAGCCCCCCTCGGACAGGGATCTACAATGAGCAGTTCTTC. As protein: CASSPPRTGIYNEQFF.

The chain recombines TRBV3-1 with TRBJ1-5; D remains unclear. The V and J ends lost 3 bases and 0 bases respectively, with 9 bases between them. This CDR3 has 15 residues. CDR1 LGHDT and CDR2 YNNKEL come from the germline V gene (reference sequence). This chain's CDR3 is CASSQGVYSNQPQHF. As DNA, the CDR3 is TGTGCCAGCAGCCAGGGAGTGTATAGCAATCAGCCCCAGCATTTT.

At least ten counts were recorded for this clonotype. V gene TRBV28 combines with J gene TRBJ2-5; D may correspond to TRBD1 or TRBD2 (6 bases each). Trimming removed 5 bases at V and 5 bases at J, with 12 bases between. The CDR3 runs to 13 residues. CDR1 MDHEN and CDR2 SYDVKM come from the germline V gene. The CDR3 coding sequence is TGTGCCAGCAGTCAAAGGGGGAGGGAGACCCAGTACTTC. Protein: CASSQRGRETQYF.

Here the CDR3 reads CASSGTGSREQFF. CDR3 nucleotides: TGTGCCAGCAGTGGGACAGGTTCAAGGGAGCAGTTCTTC. This chain joins TRBV6-1 and TRBJ2-1, with 7 bases that match TRBD1. Losses at the gene ends were 4 bases for V and 10 bases for J; bases not matched to a gene: 7. The length of the CDR3 is 13 residues. Germline CDR1 is MNHNS and CDR2 is SASEGT.

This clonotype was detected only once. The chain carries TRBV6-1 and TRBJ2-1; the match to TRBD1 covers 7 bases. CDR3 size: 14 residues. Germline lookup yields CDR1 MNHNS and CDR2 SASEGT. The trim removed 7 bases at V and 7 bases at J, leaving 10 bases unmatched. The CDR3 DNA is TGTGCCAGCACCCGAGGTAACAGGGGAAATGAGCAGTTCTTC. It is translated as CASTRGNRGNEQFF.

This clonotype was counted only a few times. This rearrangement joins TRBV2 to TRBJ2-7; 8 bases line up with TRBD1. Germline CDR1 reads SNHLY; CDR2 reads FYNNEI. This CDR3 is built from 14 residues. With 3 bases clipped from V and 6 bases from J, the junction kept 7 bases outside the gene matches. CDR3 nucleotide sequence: TGTGCCAGCAGTGATGACAGGGGCGCGGGCGAGCAGTACTTC. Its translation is CASSDDRGAGEQYF. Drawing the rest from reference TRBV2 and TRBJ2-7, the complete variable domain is EPEVTQTPSHQVTQMGQEVILRCVPISNHLYFYWYRQILGQKVEFLVSFYNNEISEKSEIFDDQFSVERPDGSNFTLKIRSTKLEDSAMYFCASSDDRGAGEQYFGPGTRLTVT.

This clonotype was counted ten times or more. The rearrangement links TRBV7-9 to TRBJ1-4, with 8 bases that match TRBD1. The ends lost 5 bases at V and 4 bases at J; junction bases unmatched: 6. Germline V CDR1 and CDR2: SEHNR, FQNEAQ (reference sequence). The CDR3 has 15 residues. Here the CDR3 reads CASSPRGQDNEKLFF. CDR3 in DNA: TGTGCCAGCAGCCCCAGGGGACAGGATAATGAAAAACTGTTTTTT.

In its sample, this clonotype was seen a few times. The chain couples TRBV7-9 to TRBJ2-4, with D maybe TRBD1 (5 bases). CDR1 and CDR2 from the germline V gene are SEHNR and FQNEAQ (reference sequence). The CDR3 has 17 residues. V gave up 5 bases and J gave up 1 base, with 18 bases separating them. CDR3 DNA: TGTGCCAGCAGCCCAGGAGCTGGACAACCGGCCAAAAACATTCAGTACTTC. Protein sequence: CASSPGAGQPAKNIQYF.

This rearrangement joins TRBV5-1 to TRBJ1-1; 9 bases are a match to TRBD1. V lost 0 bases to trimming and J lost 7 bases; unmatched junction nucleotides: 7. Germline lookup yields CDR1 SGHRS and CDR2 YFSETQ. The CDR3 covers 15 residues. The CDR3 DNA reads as TGCGCCAGCAGCTTGGCCTTAAACAGGGGGCTTGAAGCTTTCTTT. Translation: CASSLALNRGLEAFF.

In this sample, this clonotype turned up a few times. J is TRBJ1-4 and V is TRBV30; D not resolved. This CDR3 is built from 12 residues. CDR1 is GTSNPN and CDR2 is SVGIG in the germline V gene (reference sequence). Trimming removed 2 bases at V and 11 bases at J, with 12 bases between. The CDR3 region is CAWSPSGVKLFF. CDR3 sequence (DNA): TGTGCCTGGAGTCCTTCCGGGGTCAAACTGTTTTTT.

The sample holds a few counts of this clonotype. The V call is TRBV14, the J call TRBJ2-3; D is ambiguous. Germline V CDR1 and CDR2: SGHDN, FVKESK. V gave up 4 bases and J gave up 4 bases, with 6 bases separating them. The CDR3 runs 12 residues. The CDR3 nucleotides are TGTGCCAGCAGCCGGAACGCAGATACGCAGTATTTT. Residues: CASSRNADTQYF.

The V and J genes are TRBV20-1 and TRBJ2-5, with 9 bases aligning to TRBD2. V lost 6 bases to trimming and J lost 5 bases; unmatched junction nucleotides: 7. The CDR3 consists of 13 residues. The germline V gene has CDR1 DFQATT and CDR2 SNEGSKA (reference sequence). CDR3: CSANSGGDETQYF. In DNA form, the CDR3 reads TGCAGTGCAAATAGCGGGGGTGACGAGACCCAGTACTTC.

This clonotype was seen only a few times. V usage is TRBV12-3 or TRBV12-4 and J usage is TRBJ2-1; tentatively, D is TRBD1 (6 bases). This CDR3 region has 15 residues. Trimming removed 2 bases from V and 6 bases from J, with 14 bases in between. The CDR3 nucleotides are TGTGCCAGCAGTTTACGTGGGAGAGGGGGCAATGAGCAGTTCTTC. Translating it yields CASSLRGRGGNEQFF.

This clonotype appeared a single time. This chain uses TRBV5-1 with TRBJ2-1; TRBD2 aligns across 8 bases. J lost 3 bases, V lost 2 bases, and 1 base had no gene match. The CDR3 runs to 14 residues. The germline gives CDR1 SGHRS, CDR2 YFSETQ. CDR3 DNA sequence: TGCGCCAGCAGCTTTAGCGGGATCTACAATGAGCAGTTCTTC. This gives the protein CASSFSGIYNEQFF.

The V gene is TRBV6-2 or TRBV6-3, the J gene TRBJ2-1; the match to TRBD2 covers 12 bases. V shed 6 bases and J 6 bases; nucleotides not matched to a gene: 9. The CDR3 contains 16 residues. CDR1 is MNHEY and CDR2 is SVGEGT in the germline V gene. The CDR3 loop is CASRKPLAGGGNEQFF. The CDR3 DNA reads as TGTGCCAGCAGGAAGCCGCTAGCGGGGGGGGGCAATGAGCAGTTCTTC.